This TCR beta chain originates from a study of cytomegalovirus exposure and HLA in healthy donors. Overall study results and limits: The study recorded 150 to 200 TCR beta chains that were cytomegalovirus-associated. Sequencing had likely introduced a cluster of highly shared sequence variants as an artifact.

The PCR ran on 60 Vbeta and 13 Jbeta primers. The repertoire was sequenced with immunoSEQ multiplex PCR; TCRdb's copy has only in-frame clones and lacks some. The sample carries fewer than 300,000 clones, 86% recorded once. Germline assignment: CDR1 WNHNN and CDR2 SYGVQD (reference sequence). V was shortened by 6 bases and J by 1 base, with 8 bases between the two germline ends. CDR3 length: 13 amino acids. For this clone: What it recognizes is unknown.

This TCR was sampled from a man aged 40-50 years in good health and CMV-seropositive. The V call is TRBV10-1, the J call TRBJ2-3; no clear D. Sequencing was performed on PBMCs. CDR3 sequence (DNA): TGCGCCAGCAGGAGCCACCGCACAGATACGCAGTATTTT. Protein sequence: CASRSHRTDTQYF.